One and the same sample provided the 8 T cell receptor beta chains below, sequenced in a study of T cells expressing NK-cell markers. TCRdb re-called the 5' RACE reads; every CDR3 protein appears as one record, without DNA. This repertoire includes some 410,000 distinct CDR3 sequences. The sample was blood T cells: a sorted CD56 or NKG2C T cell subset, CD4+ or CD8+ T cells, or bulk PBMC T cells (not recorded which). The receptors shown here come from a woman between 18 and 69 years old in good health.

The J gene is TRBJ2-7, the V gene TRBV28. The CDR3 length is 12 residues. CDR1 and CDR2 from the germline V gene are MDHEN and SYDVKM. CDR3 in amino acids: CASSSASYEQYF.

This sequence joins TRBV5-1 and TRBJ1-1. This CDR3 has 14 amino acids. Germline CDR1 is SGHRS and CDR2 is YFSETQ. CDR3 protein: CASSLGSANTEAFF.

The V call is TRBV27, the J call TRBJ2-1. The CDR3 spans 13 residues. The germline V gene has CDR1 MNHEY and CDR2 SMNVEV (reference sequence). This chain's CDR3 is CASSSDGYNEQFF.

The CDR3 sequence is CASSQGPERGARETQYF. The rearrangement joins TRBV4-1 to TRBJ2-5; TCRdb selects TRBD1, and the lack of DNA leaves this call unchecked. Germline V gene sequence: CDR1 MGHRA, CDR2 YSYEKL. The CDR3 runs 17 residues.

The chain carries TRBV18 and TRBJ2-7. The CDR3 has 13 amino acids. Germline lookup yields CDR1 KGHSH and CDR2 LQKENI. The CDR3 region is CASSGPTSYEQYF.

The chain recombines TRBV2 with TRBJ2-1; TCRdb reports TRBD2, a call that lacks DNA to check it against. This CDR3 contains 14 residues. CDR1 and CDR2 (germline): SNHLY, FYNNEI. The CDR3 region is CASKLADSYNEQFF.

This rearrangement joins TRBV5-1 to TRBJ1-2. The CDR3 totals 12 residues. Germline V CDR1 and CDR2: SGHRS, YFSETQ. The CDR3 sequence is CASSLDLSGYTF.

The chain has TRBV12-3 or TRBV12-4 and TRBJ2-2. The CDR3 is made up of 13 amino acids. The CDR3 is CASSSDGTGELFF.